Included here is one TCR beta chain sequence, with context. Profiling relied on immunoSEQ multiplex PCR, and the TCRdb table lists in-frame clones only, not all of them. The table shows about 2.1 million clones, with 93% occurring only once. The source of the sample is a study of shared clonotypes between healthy human individuals. Naive CD8 cells lacked CD45RO, underwent positive selection for CCR7 and left out terminally differentiated effector memory CD45RA+ cells. All of the donors resided in Nashville, Tennessee, and each was a Caucasian adult. V was shortened by 6 bases and J by 8 bases, with 16 bases between the two germline ends. This CDR3 has 13 residues. Germline V lookup: CDR1 MNHEY, CDR2 SMNVEV (reference sequence).

The genes are TRBV27 and TRBJ1-1; TRBD1 is a possible D gene (5 bases). Sequencing used naive CD8+ T cells from PBMCs. The TCR comes from a man younger than 35 in good health. Some clones in this sample may be carry-over from other donors' samples. The CDR3 nucleotides are TGTGCCAGCAGGGGGGAGTCCTGGGGAGAAGCTTTCTTT. This encodes CASRGESWGEAFF.